This entry is about one T cell receptor (beta chain). Its antigen is still unknown. The CDR3 consists of 15 residues. Deletions cut 0 bases from V and 1 base from J, with 8 bases between. CDR1 is SGDLS, CDR2 YYNGEE, per germline. This entry belongs to a study of shared clonotypes between healthy human individuals. Study summary: The donor pool was made up of two women and three men aged 18 to 49. Three plates were used per donor for CD4 naive, three for CD4 memory, two for CD8 naive and one for CD8 memory. Study-level results: Sequencing depth was predicted to influence how clonotypes are shared among donors.

The assay was carried out at the deep level. Assay used: immunoSEQ multiplex PCR; TCRdb lists only in-frame clones, some missing. The sample comprises about 1.1 million clones, approximately 80% of which are singletons, and under 0.65% rests with the top ten. This clonotype was obtained from a man between 18 and 35 years old in good health. Some clones in this sample may be carry-over from other donors' samples. Sequencing used memory CD4+ T cells from PBMCs. Documented subset: CD45RA-negative fraction. V gene TRBV9 combines with J gene TRBJ2-1; D gene ambiguous. CDR3 in DNA: TGTGCCAGCAGCGTAGACGGCAATTCCTACAATGAGCAGTTCTTC. Translated, it gives CASSVDGNSYNEQFF.